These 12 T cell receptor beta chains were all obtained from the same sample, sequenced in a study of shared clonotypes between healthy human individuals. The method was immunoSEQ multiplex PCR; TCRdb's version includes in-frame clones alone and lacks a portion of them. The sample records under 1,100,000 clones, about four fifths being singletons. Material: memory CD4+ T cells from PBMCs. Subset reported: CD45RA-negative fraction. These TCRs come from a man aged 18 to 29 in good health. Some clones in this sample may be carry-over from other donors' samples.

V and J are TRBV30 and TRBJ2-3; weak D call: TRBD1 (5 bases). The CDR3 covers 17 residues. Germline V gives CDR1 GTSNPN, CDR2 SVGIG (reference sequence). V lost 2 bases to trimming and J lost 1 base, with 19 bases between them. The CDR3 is CAWSSYKGHAGTDTQYF. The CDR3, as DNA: TGTGCCTGGAGTTCCTATAAGGGGCATGCCGGCACAGATACGCAGTATTTT.

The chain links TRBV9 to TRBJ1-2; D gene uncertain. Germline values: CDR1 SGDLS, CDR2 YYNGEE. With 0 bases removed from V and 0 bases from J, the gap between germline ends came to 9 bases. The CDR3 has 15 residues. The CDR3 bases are TGTGCCAGCAGCGTAGGGCCCGCGACTAACTATGGCTACACCTTC. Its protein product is CASSVGPATNYGYTF.

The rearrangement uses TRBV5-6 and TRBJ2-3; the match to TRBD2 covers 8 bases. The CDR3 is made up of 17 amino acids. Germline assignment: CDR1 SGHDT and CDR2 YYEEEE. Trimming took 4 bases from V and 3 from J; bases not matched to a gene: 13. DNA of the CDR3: TGTGCCAGCAGCAGACCAGCGGGAGCATGGGGAACAGATACGCAGTATTTT. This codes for CASSRPAGAWGTDTQYF.

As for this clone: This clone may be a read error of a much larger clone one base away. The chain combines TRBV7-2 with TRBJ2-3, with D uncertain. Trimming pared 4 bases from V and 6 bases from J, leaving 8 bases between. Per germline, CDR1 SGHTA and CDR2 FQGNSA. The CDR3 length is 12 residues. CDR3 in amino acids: CASSSAWDTQYF. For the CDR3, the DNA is TGTGCCAGCAGCTCCGCCTGGGATACGCAGTATTTT.

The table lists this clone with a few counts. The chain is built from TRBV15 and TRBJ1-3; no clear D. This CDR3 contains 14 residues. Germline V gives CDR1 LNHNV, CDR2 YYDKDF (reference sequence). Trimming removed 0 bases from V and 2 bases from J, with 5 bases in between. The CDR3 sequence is CATSRERPGNTIYF. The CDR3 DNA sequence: TGTGCCACCAGCAGAGAACGGCCTGGAAACACCATATATTTT.

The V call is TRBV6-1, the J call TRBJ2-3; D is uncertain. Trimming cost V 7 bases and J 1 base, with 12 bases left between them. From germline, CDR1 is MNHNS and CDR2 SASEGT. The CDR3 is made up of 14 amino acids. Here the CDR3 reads CASNNPTGTDTQYF. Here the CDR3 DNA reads TGTGCCAGCAATAATCCCACGGGCACAGATACGCAGTATTTT.

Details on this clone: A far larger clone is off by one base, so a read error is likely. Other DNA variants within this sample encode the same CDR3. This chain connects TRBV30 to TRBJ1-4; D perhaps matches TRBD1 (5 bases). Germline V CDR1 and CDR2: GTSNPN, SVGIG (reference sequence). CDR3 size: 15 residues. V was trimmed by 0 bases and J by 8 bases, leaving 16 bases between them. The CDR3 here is CAWSVLRARGEKLFF. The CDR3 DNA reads TGTGCCTGGAGTGTACTCAGGGCAAGGGGCGAAAAACTGTTTTTT.

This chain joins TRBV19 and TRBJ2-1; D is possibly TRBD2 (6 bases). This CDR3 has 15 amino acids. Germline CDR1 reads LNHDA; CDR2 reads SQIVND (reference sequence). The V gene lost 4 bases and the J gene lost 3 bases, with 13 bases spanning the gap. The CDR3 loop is CASSTGLGSYNEQFF. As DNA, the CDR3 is TGTGCCAGTAGTACGGGACTTGGGAGCTACAATGAGCAGTTCTTC.

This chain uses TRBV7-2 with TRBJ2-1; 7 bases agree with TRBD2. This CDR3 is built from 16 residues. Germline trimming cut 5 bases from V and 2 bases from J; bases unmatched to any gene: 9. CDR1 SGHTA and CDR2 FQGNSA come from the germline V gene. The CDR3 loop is CASSLGRGGTYNEQFF. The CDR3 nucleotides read TGTGCCAGCAGCCTGGGGCGGGGAGGGACCTACAATGAGCAGTTCTTC.

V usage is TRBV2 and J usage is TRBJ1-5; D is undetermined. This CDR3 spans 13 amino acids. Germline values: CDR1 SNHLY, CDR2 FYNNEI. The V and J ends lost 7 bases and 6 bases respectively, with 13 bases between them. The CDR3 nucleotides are TGTGCCAGCATGTGGGGAGGAGGTCAGCCCCAGCATTTT. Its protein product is CASMWGGGQPQHF.

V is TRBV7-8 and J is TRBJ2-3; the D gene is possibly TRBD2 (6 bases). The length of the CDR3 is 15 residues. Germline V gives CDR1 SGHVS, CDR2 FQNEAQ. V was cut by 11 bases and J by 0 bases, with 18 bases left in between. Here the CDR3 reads CASQRVTTSTDTQYF. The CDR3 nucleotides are TGTGCCTCCCAGCGGGTGACTACAAGCACAGATACGCAGTATTTT.

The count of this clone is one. CDR3 bases: TGTGCCAGCAGCCAAGACAGATTTTCGAGGTACGAGCAGTACTTC. It is translated as CASSQDRFSRYEQYF. The chain has TRBV14 and TRBJ2-7, with no clear D. Per the germline V gene, CDR1 is SGHDN and CDR2 is FVKESK. This CDR3 is built from 15 residues. The V end was cut by 0 bases, the J end by 4 bases, with 13 bases between. The variable domain in full, with the rest retrieved from reference TRBV14 and TRBJ2-7, is EAGVTQFPSHSVIEKGQTVTLRCDPISGHDNLYWYRRVMGKEIKFLLHFVKESKQDESGMPNNRFLAERTGGTYSTLKVQPAELEDSGVYFCASSQDRFSRYEQYFGPGTRLTVT.